This T cell receptor (beta chain) was sequenced during a study of T cells after yellow fever vaccination. Production of TCR cDNA was by 5'RACE template switching, which also added a universal primer site and UMIs. In TCRdb, the 5' RACE reads were re-called with MiXCR into one record per CDR3 protein. The table shows 320,000 or so distinct CDR3 sequences, with roughly 8.3% occurring only once. This CDR3 spans 14 amino acids. V was clipped by 0 bases and J by 1 base, with 3 bases between them. Germline CDR1 reads SNHLY; CDR2 reads FYNNEI. This clonotype has a handful of counts. What it binds is unknown. Study conclusions and caveats: Most primary-vaccination clones recurred post-booster (nearly 98% CD4, about 87% CD8). Among all clonotypes, a small share was observed in both CD4 and CD8 compartments.

The specimen was PBMCs, collected about 41 days after the first yellow fever vaccination. The clonotype comes from a young man who received the YFV17D yellow fever vaccine. The chain carries TRBV2 and TRBJ2-2, with D unclear. CDR3 sequence: CASSEALNTGELFF. In nucleotides, the CDR3 is TGTGCCAGCAGTGAAGCGCTGAACACCGGGGAGCTGTTTTTT. Using reference TRBV2 and TRBJ2-2 for the parts outside the CDR3, the full variable domain is EPEVTQTPSHQVTQMGQEVILRCVPISNHLYFYWYRQILGQKVEFLVSFYNNEISEKSEIFDDQFSVERPDGSNFTLKIRSTKLEDSAMYFCASSEALNTGELFFGEGSRLTVL.